The 32 T cell receptor beta chains reported below all come from one sample, sequenced in a study of T cells in Graves' hyperthyroidism and ophthalmopathy. Amplification targeted TCR beta CDR3 regions from RNA transcripts. During a first-round RT-PCR of the TCR CDR3, the HTBI primer set was used. TCRdb re-called the multiplex PCR reads with MiXCR, one entry per CDR3 protein. This sample has 350,000 to 500,000 distinct CDR3 sequences, with about an eighth found just once. The sequenced material came from blood. These receptors were obtained from a young woman with Graves' hyperthyroidism.

The rearrangement links TRBV9 to TRBJ2-7, with 8 nucleotides matching TRBD1. The CDR3 is 13 amino acids. The V segment lost 2 bases and the J segment 6 bases; nucleotides outside the gene matches: 4. Germline CDR1 reads SGDLS; CDR2 reads YYNGEE. CDR3: CASSVTGQGEQYF. Here the CDR3 DNA reads TGTGCCAGCAGCGTCACCGGACAGGGCGAGCAGTACTTC.

In this sample, this clonotype turned up many times. The CDR3 loop reads CAISDGELSTDTQYF. The CDR3, as DNA: TGTGCCATCAGTGATGGGGAACTTAGCACAGATACGCAGTATTTT. The chain couples TRBV10-3 to TRBJ2-3, with D unresolved. The germline CDR1 and CDR2 sequences are ENHRY and SYGVKD. V dropped 3 bases and J dropped 0 bases, with 10 bases sitting between them. This CDR3 is 15 amino acids long.

The gene calls are TRBV29-1 and TRBJ2-5; a possible D gene is TRBD2 (5 bases). Trimming took 2 bases from V and 1 from J, leaving 8 bases between them. From germline, CDR1 is SQVTM and CDR2 ANQGSEA. This CDR3 comprises 13 residues. This CDR3 reads CSVEPRAQETQYF. The CDR3 DNA follows: TGCAGCGTTGAACCGCGGGCCCAAGAGACCCAGTACTTC.

This clonotype has ten or more counts. This sequence joins TRBV6-2 or TRBV6-3 and TRBJ2-7; the match to TRBD2 covers 7 bases. With 2 bases clipped from V and 0 bases from J, the junction kept 7 bases outside the gene matches. Looked up from germline, CDR1 is MNHEY and CDR2 is SVGEGT. This CDR3 is built from 16 residues. DNA for the CDR3: TGTGCCAGCAGTTACCTGCGAGCGGGGTCCTCCTACGAGCAGTACTTC. It specifies CASSYLRAGSSYEQYF.

There are many counts of this clonotype. V is TRBV10-1 and J is TRBJ1-1; D is ambiguous. Germline V gene data show CDR1 as WNHNN and CDR2 as SYGVQD (reference sequence). V was trimmed by 1 base and J by 0 bases, leaving 6 bases between them. The CDR3 extends over 14 amino acids. The CDR3 nucleotides are TGCGCCAGCAGTGAGTACAGCATGAACACTGAAGCTTTCTTT. This gives the protein CASSEYSMNTEAFF.

This clonotype was recorded many times. The CDR3 sequence is CASSYPRTSGTADTQYF. CDR3 DNA: TGTGCCAGCAGTTACCCACGGACTAGCGGGACTGCAGATACGCAGTATTTT. V is TRBV12-3 or TRBV12-4 and J is TRBJ2-3; 12 bases align to TRBD2. This CDR3 has 17 amino acids. Trimming took 4 bases from V and 4 from J; bases not matched to a gene: 9.

This clonotype has more than one count but fewer than ten. V usage is TRBV10-3 and J usage is TRBJ1-3; D may be TRBD1 (5 bases). The CDR3 runs to 15 residues. The V and J ends lost 4 bases and 2 bases respectively, with 12 bases between them. Germline values: CDR1 ENHRY, CDR2 SYGVKD. CDR3: CAISGRRGPGNTIYF. The DNA for the CDR3 is TGTGCCATCAGTGGAAGGAGGGGACCTGGAAACACCATATATTTT.

This clonotype was counted many times. This chain links TRBV6-1 with TRBJ2-7; TRBD2 matches 9 bases. Germline V gene data show CDR1 as MNHNS and CDR2 as SASEGT. After removal of 1 base from V and 0 bases from J, the junction contained 1 base not matched to a gene. This CDR3 contains 15 residues. The CDR3 is CASSEGLADSYEQYF. The CDR3, as DNA: TGTGCCAGCAGTGAAGGACTAGCGGACTCCTACGAGCAGTACTTC.

This clonotype appeared many times. The rearrangement uses TRBV11-2 and TRBJ2-1; D is unresolved. The CDR3 is 11 amino acids. V was shortened by 5 bases and J by 5 bases, with 4 bases between the two germline ends. CDR1 is SGHAT and CDR2 is FQNNGV in the germline V gene. For the CDR3, the DNA is TGTGCCAGCAGCCCGCACAATGAGCAGTTCTTC. Residues: CASSPHNEQFF.

This clonotype was seen many times. The chain links TRBV18 to TRBJ1-5, with D possibly being TRBD1 (5 bases). Germline values: CDR1 KGHSH, CDR2 LQKENI. The V gene lost 3 bases and the J gene lost 4 bases, with 13 bases spanning the gap. The CDR3 consists of 15 residues. The CDR3 DNA is TGTGCCAGCTCACCGGGGCAGGGAGGGAATCAGCCCCAGCATTTT. It translates to CASSPGQGGNQPQHF. The full variable domain, its missing parts supplied by reference TRBV18 and TRBJ1-5, is NAGVMQNPRHLVRRRGQEARLRCSPMKGHSHVYWYRQLPEEGLKFMVYLQKENIIDESGMPKERFSAEFPKEGPSILRIQQVVRGDSAAYFCASSPGQGGNQPQHFGDGTRLSIL.

This clonotype was recorded at least ten times. The chain links TRBV2 to TRBJ2-7; D might be TRBD2 (6 bases). CDR1 is SNHLY, CDR2 FYNNEI, per germline. Deletions cut 6 bases from V and 4 bases from J, with 7 bases between. This CDR3 region has 11 residues. DNA for the CDR3: TGTGCCAGCAGACTAGCTTACGAGCAGTACTTC. This encodes CASRLAYEQYF.

This clonotype was counted a few times. The chain couples TRBV19 to TRBJ2-7; 9 nucleotides agree with TRBD1. This CDR3 contains 13 residues. V lost 5 bases to trimming and J lost 6 bases; unmatched junction nucleotides: 5. Germline V gives CDR1 LNHDA, CDR2 SQIVND (reference sequence). For the CDR3, the DNA is TGTGCCAGTAGTTCACAGGGGGCCTCCGAGCAGTACTTC. This encodes CASSSQGASEQYF.

This clonotype has ten or more counts. The rearrangement uses TRBV3-1 and TRBJ1-6; D may be TRBD1 (5 bases). Germline assignment: CDR1 LGHDT and CDR2 YNNKEL (reference sequence). V was pared by 2 bases and J by 10 bases, with 12 bases between. This CDR3 has 14 residues. In nucleotides, the CDR3 is TGTGCCAGCAGCCAACTCAGGGAGATCTCACCCCTCCACTTT. Its translation is CASSQLREISPLHF.

This clonotype was seen ten or more times. This sequence joins TRBV28 and TRBJ2-7, with 9 bases aligning to TRBD2. V was pared by 4 bases and J by 1 base, with 5 bases of the junction left unmatched. This CDR3 is 15 amino acids long. CDR1 and CDR2 from the germline V gene are MDHEN and SYDVKM. The CDR3 reads CASSSGGRESYEQYF. As DNA, the CDR3 is TGTGCCAGCAGTTCGGGCGGGAGGGAATCCTACGAGCAGTACTTC.

This clonotype appeared many times. The rearrangement links TRBV30 to TRBJ2-1; 8 bases are shared with TRBD1. Germline CDR1 GTSNPN, CDR2 SVGIG (reference sequence). V lost 3 bases to trimming and J lost 6 bases; unmatched junction nucleotides: 10. This CDR3 has 15 amino acids. The DNA of the CDR3 is TGTGCCTGGAGCTGGACAGGGAATTTCGGCAATGAGCAGTTCTTC. This gives the protein CAWSWTGNFGNEQFF.

This clonotype has a count of ten or more. The chain couples TRBV20-1 to TRBJ2-5; possibly TRBD1 for D (6 bases). The CDR3 is 14 amino acids. CDR1 is DFQATT, CDR2 SNEGSKA, per germline (reference sequence). V shed 1 base and J shed 4 bases, with 13 bases lying between them. The CDR3 sequence: CSARVLVGAETQYF. The CDR3 coding sequence is TGCAGTGCTAGAGTATTGGTGGGGGCAGAGACCCAGTACTTC.

This clonotype was detected many times. The gene calls are TRBV9 and TRBJ2-1; 8 nucleotides agree with TRBD1. Unmatched junction bases numbered 3, after V lost 3 bases and J lost 4 bases. Germline loops: CDR1 SGDLS, CDR2 YYNGEE. This CDR3 is 14 amino acids long. CDR3 nucleotide sequence: TGTGCCAGCAGCGCAGGGGGCGCGTACAATGAGCAGTTCTTC. The encoded protein is CASSAGGAYNEQFF.

This chain links TRBV27 with TRBJ1-5; perhaps TRBD1 as D (5 bases). Trimming stripped 3 bases from V and 2 bases from J, with 17 bases between. Germline V CDR1 and CDR2: MNHEY, SMNVEV (reference sequence). CDR3 length: 17 amino acids. The CDR3 DNA is TGTGCCAGCAGTTTTTGGCAGGGCCTGGGGGGCAATCAGCCCCAGCATTTT. Residues: CASSFWQGLGGNQPQHF.

The rearrangement joins TRBV9 to TRBJ1-4; the match to TRBD1 covers 9 bases. This CDR3 has 15 residues. Trimming removed 4 bases from V and 8 bases from J; junction bases left unmatched: 9. CDR1 and CDR2 (germline): SGDLS, YYNGEE. The chain's CDR3 is CASSPHPGQGEKLFF. CDR3 in DNA: TGTGCCAGCAGCCCCCACCCGGGACAGGGCGAAAAACTGTTTTTT. The entire variable domain, with the rest obtained from reference TRBV9 and TRBJ1-4, is as follows: DSGVTQTPKHLITATGQRVTLRCSPRSGDLSVYWYQQSLDQGLQFLIQYYNGEERAKGNILERFSAQQFPDLHSELNLSSLELGDSALYFCASSPHPGQGEKLFFGSGTQLSVL.

V is TRBV30 and J is TRBJ2-2; TRBD1 agrees at 9 bases. V shed 3 bases and J 16 bases; nucleotides not matched to a gene: 6. The CDR3 totals 11 residues. Germline lookup yields CDR1 GTSNPN and CDR2 SVGIG (reference sequence). The CDR3 DNA sequence: TGTGCCTGGAGCTCGGACAGGGGAAGGTTTTTT. This translates into CAWSSDRGRFF.

This clonotype was detected many times. The chain carries TRBV12-3 or TRBV12-4 and TRBJ2-7; TRBD1 matches at 8 bases. The CDR3 is 13 residues long. The V gene end was trimmed by 4 bases and the J gene end by 6 bases; junction bases not matched to a gene: 5. The CDR3: CASSWTGSLEQYF. The CDR3 region has the DNA TGTGCCAGCAGTTGGACAGGGTCGCTCGAGCAGTACTTC.

The V gene is TRBV7-8, the J gene TRBJ2-1; 9 bases align to TRBD1. CDR3 size: 17 residues. Germline CDR1 and CDR2: SGHVS and FQNEAQ. The V segment lost 4 bases and the J segment 5 bases; nucleotides outside the gene matches: 12. This chain's CDR3 is CASSSARPGQGNNEQFF. Here the CDR3 DNA reads TGTGCCAGCAGCTCCGCACGCCCGGGACAGGGAAACAATGAGCAGTTCTTC.

In this sample, this clonotype turned up many times. This sequence joins TRBV28 and TRBJ1-5; no clear D gene. Deletions cut 2 bases from V and 2 bases from J, with 13 bases between. The CDR3 length is 16 residues. Germline V lookup: CDR1 MDHEN, CDR2 SYDVKM. The CDR3 loop reads CASSLRGLAGNQPQHF. The CDR3, as DNA: TGTGCCAGCAGTTTAAGAGGTCTGGCGGGCAATCAGCCCCAGCATTTT.

The V call is TRBV19, the J call TRBJ2-3; D is perhaps TRBD1 or TRBD2 (5 bases each). CDR1 LNHDA and CDR2 SQIVND come from the germline V gene (reference sequence). There are 15 residues in the CDR3. Between the trimmed V and J ends, which lost 3 bases and 0 bases, there was a span of 10 bases. For the CDR3, the DNA is TGTGCCAGTAGTATCGGGGCGCGTAGCACAGATACGCAGTATTTT. Translation gives CASSIGARSTDTQYF.

This clonotype was detected ten times or more. V gene TRBV20-1 combines with J gene TRBJ1-1; weak D call: TRBD1 (5 bases). V was cut by 7 bases and J by 7 bases, with 19 bases left in between. The germline CDR1 and CDR2 sequences are DFQATT and SNEGSKA (reference sequence). This CDR3 is 13 amino acids long. In DNA, the CDR3 is TGCAGTGTCAAGGGGTATAGGACCGGTGAAGCTTTCTTT. Its translation is CSVKGYRTGEAFF.

This clonotype has at least ten counts. The V call is TRBV27, the J call TRBJ1-1; a weak D match, TRBD1 (5 bases). From germline, CDR1 is MNHEY and CDR2 SMNVEV (reference sequence). CDR3 length equals 14 residues. Between the trimmed V and J ends, which lost 3 bases and 4 bases, there was a span of 12 bases. For the CDR3, the DNA is TGTGCCAGCAGTTTGGGGCAAACGGCCACTGAAGCTTTCTTT. It encodes CASSLGQTATEAFF.

The chain couples TRBV5-4 to TRBJ2-7, with 9 bases that match TRBD1. With V trimmed by 0 bases and J by 7 bases, 11 bases remained unmatched. The CDR3 is made up of 16 amino acids. CDR1 is SGHNT and CDR2 is YYREEE in the germline V gene (reference sequence). The CDR3 sequence is CASSLEPGTGIQEQYF. The CDR3 coding sequence is TGTGCCAGCAGCTTGGAACCCGGGACAGGGATTCAAGAGCAGTACTTC.

The sample holds many counts of this clonotype. The chain combines TRBV9 with TRBJ2-2; a weak D match, TRBD1 (5 bases). The CDR3 spans 14 residues. The V and J ends lost 1 base and 4 bases respectively, with 8 bases between them. Germline lookup yields CDR1 SGDLS and CDR2 YYNGEE. This CDR3 reads CASSVMQGTGELFF. The CDR3 coding sequence is TGTGCCAGCAGCGTAATGCAGGGCACCGGGGAGCTGTTTTTT.

The chain couples TRBV11-2 to TRBJ2-1; 7 bases fit TRBD2. This CDR3 spans 14 amino acids. Germline CDR1 reads SGHAT; CDR2 reads FQNNGV. The ends lost 1 base at V and 12 bases at J; junction bases unmatched: 9. CDR3 sequence (DNA): TGTGCCAGCAGCTTAGTTCCCGGCGGGAGTGTGCAGTTCTTC. Its protein product is CASSLVPGGSVQFF.

Ten or more counts support this clonotype. The V and J genes are TRBV13 and TRBJ2-5; the D is unclear. The V end lost 5 bases, the J end lost 1 base, and 14 bases lay between the germline ends. From germline, CDR1 is PRHDT and CDR2 FYEKMQ (reference sequence). This CDR3 region has 15 residues. The CDR3 is CASSRRSDFQETQYF. The CDR3 DNA reads TGTGCCAGCAGCCGGCGGAGCGACTTCCAAGAGACCCAGTACTTC.

This clonotype was counted at least ten times. The chain carries TRBV27 and TRBJ2-1; 11 bases are shared with TRBD2. Trimming took 6 bases from V and 5 from J; bases not matched to a gene: 9. Looked up from germline, CDR1 is MNHEY and CDR2 is SMNVEV (reference sequence). The CDR3 consists of 16 residues. The CDR3 DNA follows: TGTGCCAGCAGATCGAGACTAGCGGGAATCCACAATGAGCAGTTCTTC. It yields the protein CASRSRLAGIHNEQFF.

The rearrangement links TRBV14 to TRBJ1-2; 7 nucleotides match TRBD1. The CDR3 extends over 15 amino acids. Per germline, CDR1 SGHDN and CDR2 FVKESK. Germline trimming cut 6 bases from V and 4 bases from J; bases unmatched to any gene: 11. The CDR3 bases are TGTGCCAGCAGTCAGACCCGGGACAGTGGCTATGGCTACACCTTC. This encodes CASSQTRDSGYGYTF.